This T cell receptor beta chain appears in the sequencing data of a study of beta chain features in type 1 diabetes. Study-level points and caveats: A pattern of fewer insertions and more deletions at VDJ junctions was seen in type 1 diabetes patients. People with Type 1 diabetes carried modestly yet significantly shorter TCRB CDR3s in all four CD4+ subsets. Patients showed naive, central memory and Treg TCRB repertoires that appeared more similar than those of healthy donors.

For this clone: Its target is not known.

The investigators reverse transcribed all of the isolated RNA, so they sequenced expressed TCRB transcripts. Sequencing used immunoSEQ multiplex PCR; TCRdb keeps in-frame clones, though not all of them. The table lists 140,000 to 150,000 clones, roughly 10% of them singletons. V was pared by 8 bases and J by 4 bases, with 16 bases between. This CDR3 region has 14 residues. Germline-derived CDR1 and CDR2 are SGHTA and FQGNSA. The clonotype originates from a man aged 18 to 35 in good health. The chain uses TRBV7-2 and TRBJ2-3, with D possibly TRBD2 on 6 matching bases. Sample: naive CD4+ T cells from blood. CDR3 DNA: TGTGCCAGCGCGGGGCTAGCGTACGCAGATACGCAGTATTTT. Translating gives CASAGLAYADTQYF.